This T cell receptor beta chain was sequenced in a study of OX40 agonist ivuxolimab in advanced cancers. Regarding the study as a whole: In the 0.1 to 3.0 mg/kg range, CD4+ and CD8+ blood T cells had expanded clonally by week 6. Partial responders at 0.1-3.0 mg/kg showed near-lowest clonal expansion.

V was pared by 4 bases and J by 4 bases, with 7 bases of the junction left unmatched. CDR3 length: 15 amino acids. Germline V gene sequence: CDR1 SGHDN, CDR2 FVKESK. Blood sampling was done at baseline, cycle 4 day 1, and cycle 7 day 1. In the case of this clone: What it recognizes is unknown.

The repertoire was sequenced with immunoSEQ multiplex PCR; TCRdb's copy has only in-frame clones and lacks some. The data contain about 53,000 clones, 85% to 90% of them singletons. The sequencing used CD4+ or CD8+ T cells sorted from blood, collected in a trial of the OX40 agonist ivuxolimab. The chain has TRBV14 and TRBJ2-1, with 7 positions matching TRBD1. The clonotype comes from an adult with an advanced solid tumor such as melanoma, head and neck, liver or kidney cancer. The CDR3 bases are TGTGCCAGCAGCCTCTCCGGGACAGATTACAATGAGCAGTTCTTC. Translated: CASSLSGTDYNEQFF. Complete variable domain (other parts from reference TRBV14 and TRBJ2-1): EAGVTQFPSHSVIEKGQTVTLRCDPISGHDNLYWYRRVMGKEIKFLLHFVKESKQDESGMPNNRFLAERTGGTYSTLKVQPAELEDSGVYFCASSLSGTDYNEQFFGPGTRLTVL.